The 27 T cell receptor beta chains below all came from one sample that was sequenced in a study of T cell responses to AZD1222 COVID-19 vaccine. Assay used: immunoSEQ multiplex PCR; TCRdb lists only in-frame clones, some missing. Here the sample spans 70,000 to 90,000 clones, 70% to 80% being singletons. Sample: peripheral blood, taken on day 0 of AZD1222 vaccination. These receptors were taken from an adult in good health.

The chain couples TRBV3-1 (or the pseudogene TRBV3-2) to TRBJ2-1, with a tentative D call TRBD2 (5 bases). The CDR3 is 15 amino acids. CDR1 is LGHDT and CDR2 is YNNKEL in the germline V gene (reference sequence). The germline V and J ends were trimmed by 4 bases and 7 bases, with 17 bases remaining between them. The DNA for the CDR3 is TGTGCCAGCAGCCTGAACACGGGCGGCGGGAATGAGCAGTTCTTC. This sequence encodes CASSLNTGGGNEQFF.

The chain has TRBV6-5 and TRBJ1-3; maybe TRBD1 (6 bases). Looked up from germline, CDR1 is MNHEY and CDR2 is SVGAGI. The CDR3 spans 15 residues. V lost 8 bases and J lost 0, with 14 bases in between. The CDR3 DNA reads TGTGCCAGCGGGCTGGGGGCGAACTCTGGAAACACCATATATTTT. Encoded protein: CASGLGANSGNTIYF.

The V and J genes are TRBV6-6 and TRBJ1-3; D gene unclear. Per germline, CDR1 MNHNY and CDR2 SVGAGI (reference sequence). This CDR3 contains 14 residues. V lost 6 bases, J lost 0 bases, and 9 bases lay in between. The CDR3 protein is CASSVAASGNTIYF. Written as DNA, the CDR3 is TGTGCCAGCAGCGTCGCAGCCTCTGGAAACACCATATATTTT.

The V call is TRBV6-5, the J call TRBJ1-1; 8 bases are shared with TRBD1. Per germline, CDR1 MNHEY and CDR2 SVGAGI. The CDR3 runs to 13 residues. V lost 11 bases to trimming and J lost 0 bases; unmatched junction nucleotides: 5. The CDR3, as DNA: TGTGCCGGATCGACAGGGGTGAACACTGAAGCTTTCTTT. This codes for CAGSTGVNTEAFF.

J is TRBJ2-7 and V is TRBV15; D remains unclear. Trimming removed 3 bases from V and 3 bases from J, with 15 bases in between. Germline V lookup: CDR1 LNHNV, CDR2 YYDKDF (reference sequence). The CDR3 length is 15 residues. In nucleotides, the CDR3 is TGTGCCACCAGCAGGACATTGGCCAGGCACTACGAGCAGTACTTC. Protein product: CATSRTLARHYEQYF.

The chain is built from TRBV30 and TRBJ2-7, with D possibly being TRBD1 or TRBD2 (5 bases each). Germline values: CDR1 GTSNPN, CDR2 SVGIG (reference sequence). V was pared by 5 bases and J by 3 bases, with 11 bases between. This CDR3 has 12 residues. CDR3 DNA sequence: TGTGCCTGGGGAAGAGGGGACTACGAGCAGTACTTC. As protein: CAWGRGDYEQYF. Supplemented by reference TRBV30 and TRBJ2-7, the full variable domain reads SQTIHQWPATLVQPVGSPLSLECTVEGTSNPNLYWYRQAAGRGLQLLFYSVGIGQISSEVPQNLSASRPQDRQFILSSKKLLLSDSGFYLCAWGRGDYEQYFGPGTRLTVT.

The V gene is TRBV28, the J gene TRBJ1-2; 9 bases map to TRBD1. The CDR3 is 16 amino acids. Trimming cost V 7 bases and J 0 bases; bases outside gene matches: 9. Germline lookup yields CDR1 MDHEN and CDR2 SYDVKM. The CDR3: CASTLTDRGSNYGYTF. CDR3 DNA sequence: TGTGCCAGCACCCTCACTGACAGGGGGTCTAACTATGGCTACACCTTC.

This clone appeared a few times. The CDR3 is CASSMKGWGGGTGELFF. The CDR3 nucleotides are TGTGCCAGCAGTATGAAAGGGTGGGGTGGGGGCACCGGGGAGCTGTTTTTT. This chain uses TRBV27 with TRBJ2-2; D tentatively reads TRBD1 or TRBD2 (5 bases each). CDR3 length: 17 amino acids. Germline V lookup: CDR1 MNHEY, CDR2 SMNVEV (reference sequence). The V end lost 5 bases, the J end lost 4 bases, and 20 bases lay between the germline ends.

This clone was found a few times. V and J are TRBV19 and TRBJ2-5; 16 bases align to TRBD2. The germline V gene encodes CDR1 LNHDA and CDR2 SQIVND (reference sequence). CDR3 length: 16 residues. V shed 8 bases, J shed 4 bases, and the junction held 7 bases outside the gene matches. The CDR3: CASGTSGRVSRETQYF. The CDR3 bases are TGTGCCAGTGGGACTAGCGGGAGGGTTTCGAGAGAGACCCAGTACTTC.

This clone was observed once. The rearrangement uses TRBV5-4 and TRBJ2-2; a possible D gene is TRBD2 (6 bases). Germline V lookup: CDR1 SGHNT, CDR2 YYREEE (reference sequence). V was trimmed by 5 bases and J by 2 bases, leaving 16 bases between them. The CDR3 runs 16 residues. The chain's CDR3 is CASSFQGSGNTGELFF. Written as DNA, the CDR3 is TGTGCCAGCAGTTTTCAGGGTAGCGGAAACACCGGGGAGCTGTTTTTT.

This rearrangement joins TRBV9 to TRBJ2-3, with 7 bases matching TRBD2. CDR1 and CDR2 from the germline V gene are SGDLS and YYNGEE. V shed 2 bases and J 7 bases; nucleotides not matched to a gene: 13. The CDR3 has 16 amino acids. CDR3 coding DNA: TGTGCCAGCAGCGTTAGTCCAACTAGCGTCGGAAATACGCAGTATTTT. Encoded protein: CASSVSPTSVGNTQYF.

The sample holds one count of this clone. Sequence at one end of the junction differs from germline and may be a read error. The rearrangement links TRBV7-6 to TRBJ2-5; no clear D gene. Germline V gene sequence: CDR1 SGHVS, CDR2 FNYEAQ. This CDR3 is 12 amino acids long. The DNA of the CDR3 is TGTGCCAGCAGCTTAATCCAAGGGACCCAGTACTTC. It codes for CASSLIQGTQYF.

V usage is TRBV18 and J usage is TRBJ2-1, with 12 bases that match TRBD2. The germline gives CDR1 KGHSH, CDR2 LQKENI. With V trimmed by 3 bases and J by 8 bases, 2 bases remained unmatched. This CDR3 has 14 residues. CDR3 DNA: TGTGCCAGCTCACCGGGACTAGCGGGCGATGAGCAGTTCTTC. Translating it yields CASSPGLAGDEQFF.

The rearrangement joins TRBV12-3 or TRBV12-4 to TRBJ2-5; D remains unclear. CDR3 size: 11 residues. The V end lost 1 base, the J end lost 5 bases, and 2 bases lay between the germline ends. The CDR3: CASSLVETQYF. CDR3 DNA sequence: TGTGCCAGCAGTTTAGTGGAGACCCAGTACTTC.

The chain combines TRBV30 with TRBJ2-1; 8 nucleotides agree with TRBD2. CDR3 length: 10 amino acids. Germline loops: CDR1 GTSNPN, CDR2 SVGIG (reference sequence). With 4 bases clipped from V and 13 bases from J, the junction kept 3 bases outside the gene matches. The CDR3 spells CAWKGLAQFF. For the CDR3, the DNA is TGTGCCTGGAAAGGACTAGCTCAGTTCTTC.

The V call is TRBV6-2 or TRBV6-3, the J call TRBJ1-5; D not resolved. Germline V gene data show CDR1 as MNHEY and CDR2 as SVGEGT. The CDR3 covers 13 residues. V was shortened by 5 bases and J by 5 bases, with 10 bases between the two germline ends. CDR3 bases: TGTGCCAGCAGTCAACAGCAGGATCAGCCCCAGCATTTT. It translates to CASSQQQDQPQHF.

Written as DNA, the CDR3 is TGCGCCAGCAGCCCCGGGACTAGTCCTCGTCCCAGCTCCTACGAGCAGTACTTC. This gives the protein CASSPGTSPRPSSYEQYF. The V gene is TRBV5-1, the J gene TRBJ2-7; 8 positions agree with TRBD2. V gave up 4 bases and J gave up 0 bases; unmatched junction bases: 15. Germline V lookup: CDR1 SGHRS, CDR2 YFSETQ. There are 18 residues in the CDR3.

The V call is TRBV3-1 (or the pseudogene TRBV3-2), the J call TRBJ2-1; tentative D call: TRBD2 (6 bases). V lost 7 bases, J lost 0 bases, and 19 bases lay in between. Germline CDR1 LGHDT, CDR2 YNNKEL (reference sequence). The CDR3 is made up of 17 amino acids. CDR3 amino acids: CASNHQASAISYNEQFF. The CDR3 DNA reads TGTGCCAGCAACCACCAAGCTAGCGCAATCTCCTACAATGAGCAGTTCTTC.

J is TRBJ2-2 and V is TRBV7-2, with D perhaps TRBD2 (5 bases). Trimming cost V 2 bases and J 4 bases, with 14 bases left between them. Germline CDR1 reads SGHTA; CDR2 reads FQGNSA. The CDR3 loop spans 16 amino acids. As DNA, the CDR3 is TGTGCCAGCAGCTTATTTCTACTAGGCGGCACCGGGGAGCTGTTTTTT. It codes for CASSLFLLGGTGELFF.

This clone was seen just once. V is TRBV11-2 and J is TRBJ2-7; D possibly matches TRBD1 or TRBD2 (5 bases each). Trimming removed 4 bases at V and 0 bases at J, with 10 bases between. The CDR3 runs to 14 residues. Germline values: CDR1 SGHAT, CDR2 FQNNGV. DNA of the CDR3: TGTGCCAGCAGCTCGGGACGGAACTCCTACGAGCAGTACTTC. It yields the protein CASSSGRNSYEQYF.

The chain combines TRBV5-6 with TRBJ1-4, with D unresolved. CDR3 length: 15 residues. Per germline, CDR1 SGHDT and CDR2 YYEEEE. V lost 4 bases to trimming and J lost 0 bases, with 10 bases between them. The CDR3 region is CASSPDSATNEKLFF. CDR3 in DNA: TGTGCCAGCAGCCCGGACTCCGCAACTAATGAAAAACTGTTTTTT.

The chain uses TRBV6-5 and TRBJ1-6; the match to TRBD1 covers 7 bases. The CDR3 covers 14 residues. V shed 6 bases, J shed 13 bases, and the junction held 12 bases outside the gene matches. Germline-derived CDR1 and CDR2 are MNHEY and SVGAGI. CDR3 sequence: CASSLQGKGSPLHF. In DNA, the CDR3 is TGTGCCAGCAGCTTACAGGGGAAAGGCTCGCCCCTCCACTTT.

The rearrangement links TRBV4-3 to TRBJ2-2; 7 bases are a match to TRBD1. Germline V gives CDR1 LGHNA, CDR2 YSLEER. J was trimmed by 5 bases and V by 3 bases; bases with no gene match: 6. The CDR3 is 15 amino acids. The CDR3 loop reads CASSQYRGWTGELFF. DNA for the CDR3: TGCGCCAGCAGCCAGTACAGGGGATGGACCGGGGAGCTGTTTTTT.

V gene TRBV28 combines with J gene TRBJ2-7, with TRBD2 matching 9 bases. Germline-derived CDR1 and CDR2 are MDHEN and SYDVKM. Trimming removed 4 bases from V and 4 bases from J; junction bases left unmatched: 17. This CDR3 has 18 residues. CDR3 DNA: TGTGCCAGCAGTTCGCTTGGTAGCGGGAGATTCCAATCGTACGAGCAGTACTTC. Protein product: CASSSLGSGRFQSYEQYF.

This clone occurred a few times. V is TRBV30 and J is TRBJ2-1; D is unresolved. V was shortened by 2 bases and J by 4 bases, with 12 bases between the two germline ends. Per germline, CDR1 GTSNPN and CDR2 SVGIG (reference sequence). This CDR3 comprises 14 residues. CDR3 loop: CAWSPLLRYNEQFF. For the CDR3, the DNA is TGTGCCTGGAGTCCCCTCCTACGGTACAATGAGCAGTTCTTC.

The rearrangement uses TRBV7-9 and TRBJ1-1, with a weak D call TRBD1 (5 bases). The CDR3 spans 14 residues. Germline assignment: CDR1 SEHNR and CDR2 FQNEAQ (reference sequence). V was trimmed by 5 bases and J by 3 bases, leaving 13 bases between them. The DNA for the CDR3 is TGTGCCAGCAGCCTAGGGGACGTGTACACTGAAGCTTTCTTT. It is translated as CASSLGDVYTEAFF.

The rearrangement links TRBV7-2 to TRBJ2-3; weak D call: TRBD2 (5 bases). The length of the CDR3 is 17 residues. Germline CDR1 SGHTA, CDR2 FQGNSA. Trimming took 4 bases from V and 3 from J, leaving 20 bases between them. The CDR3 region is CASSSARGVELTDTQYF. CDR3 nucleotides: TGTGCCAGCAGCTCAGCACGGGGAGTAGAATTGACAGATACGCAGTATTTT.